This TCR beta chain appears in the sequencing data of a study of regulatory T cells in long-lasting Graves disease. Points from the study as a whole: Persistent disease exhibited a predilection for TRBV28, TRBJ1-2 and TRBJ2-5.

V lost 4 bases to trimming and J lost 2 bases; unmatched junction nucleotides: 12. The CDR3 runs 18 residues. Germline assignment: CDR1 SGHTA and CDR2 FQGNSA. Arm-PCR of CDR3 regions and iRepertoire HTBI primers were used to build TCR beta libraries. From the multiplex PCR reads, TCRdb called clonotypes with MiXCR, one entry per CDR3 protein. The profile shows around 500,000 distinct CDR3 sequences, about 16% of them singletons. In its sample, this clonotype was seen many times. Its specificity is not known. Indicated time point: newly diagnosed GD, antithyroid drugs for less than 3 months. PBMC RNA was the source of the TCR library. This sample was shared with a second study, whose subject was T cells in Graves' hyperthyroidism and ophthalmopathy.

The sequence was collected from a woman aged 40 to 65 with Graves disease. V and J are TRBV7-2 and TRBJ2-3; TRBD2 matches at 10 bases. This sample comprised peripheral blood mononuclear cells (PBMCs), obtained at new diagnosis, from a patient treated with antithyroid drugs. CDR3 DNA sequence: TGTGCCAGCAGCTACCGTTCCTTAGCGGGGGGTTCCACAGATACGCAGTATTTT. It is translated as CASSYRSLAGGSTDTQYF. Full variable domain (remainder filled in from reference TRBV7-2 and TRBJ2-3): GAGVSQSPSNKVTEKGKDVELRCDPISGHTALYWYRQSLGQGLEFLIYFQGNSAPDKSGLPSDRFSAERTGGSVSTLTIQRTQQEDSAVYLCASSYRSLAGGSTDTQYFGPGTRLTVL.